This TCR beta chain was sequenced for a study of blood T cell repertoires in COVID-19. CDR1 SNHLY and CDR2 FYNNEI come from the germline V gene. The CDR3 has 15 residues. The V gene lost 6 bases and the J gene lost 0 bases, with 13 bases spanning the gap. How the authors handled the data: Quantification of nucleated cells was approximated via reference gene primer amplification. The repertoire was sequenced with immunoSEQ multiplex PCR; TCRdb's copy has only in-frame clones and lacks some. For V, J and clone size, that table is used; D and trimming come from the DNA. The data hold 250,000 to 300,000 clones, with more than 75% observed a single time.

Sequenced: peripheral blood. The rearrangement uses TRBV2 and TRBJ2-3; D is perhaps TRBD2 (5 bases). This TCR came from a woman between 40 and 50 years old who had recovered from COVID-19. The CDR3 here is CASSESPGSTDTQYF. CDR3 coding DNA: TGTGCCAGCAGCGAAAGCCCGGGGAGCACAGATACGCAGTATTTT.